Shown below are 30 T cell receptor beta chains from a single sample sequenced in a study of T cells in Graves' hyperthyroidism and ophthalmopathy. Template material for amplifying TCR beta CDR3 regions consisted of RNA transcripts. The HTBI primer set served for first-round RT-PCR of the TCR CDR3. TCRdb reprocessed the multiplex PCR reads with MiXCR, giving one entry per CDR3 protein. The table records about 96,000 distinct CDR3 sequences, over 50% of them present only once. The source material was blood. The receptors originated from a woman aged 40 to 50 with Graves' hyperthyroidism.

Worth noting for this clonotype: Since a much larger clone is just one base distant, this may be a read error. V usage is TRBV20-1 and J usage is TRBJ2-7; D may match TRBD1 or TRBD2 (5 bases each). In germline, CDR1 is DFQATT, CDR2 SNEGSKA (reference sequence). The CDR3 has 15 residues. V was shortened by 6 bases and J by 3 bases, with 21 bases between the two germline ends. DNA of the CDR3: TGCAGTGCCGGGACGGATACACCTGGGGGCTACGAGCAGTACTTC. Amino acid sequence: CSAGTDTPGGYEQYF.

This clonotype has more than one count but fewer than ten. This chain connects TRBV7-6 to TRBJ2-5; the D gene is possibly TRBD2 (7 bases). V lost 6 bases and J lost 9, with 26 bases in between. The CDR3 sequence is 16 residues long. Germline CDR1 is SGHVS and CDR2 is FNYEAQ. Here the CDR3 reads CASSVGGPQGNQPQYF. DNA of the CDR3: TGTGCCAGCAGTGTCGGGGGGCCACAAGGCAATCAGCCCCAGTACTTC.

This clonotype was counted a single time. A single base separates this from a much larger clone, so it may be a read error. No conserved phenylalanine or tryptophan is present at the end of the CDR3, so a read error is the likely explanation. The chain joins TRBV29-1 to TRBJ2-5; 9 bases match TRBD1. The CDR3 loop spans 13 amino acids. Germline trimming cut 6 bases from V and 6 bases from J; bases unmatched to any gene: 8. The V gene's germline CDR1 is SQVTM and CDR2 ANQGSEA. The CDR3 nucleotides read TGCAGCGTAGGAACAGGGGGCAGGCAGACCCAGTACGTC. As protein: CSVGTGGRQTQYV.

This clonotype was seen repeatedly, ten times or more. J is TRBJ2-3 and V is TRBV20-1; a weak D match, TRBD2 (5 bases). This CDR3 has 13 residues. Trimming removed 0 bases from V and 4 bases from J, with 8 bases in between. Germline-derived CDR1 and CDR2 are DFQATT and SNEGSKA (reference sequence). CDR3 sequence: CSARDLGADTQYF. DNA for the CDR3: TGCAGTGCTAGAGATCTCGGGGCAGATACGCAGTATTTT.

The V gene is TRBV25-1, the J gene TRBJ2-5; D is perhaps TRBD2 (7 bases). Germline-derived CDR1 and CDR2 are MGHDK and SYGVNS. The CDR3 covers 14 residues. Trimming shortened V by 6 bases and J by 7 bases, and 18 bases separated the two germline ends. The CDR3 loop is CASSLRRGGGTQYF. CDR3 bases: TGTGCCAGCAGCTTGAGAAGGGGGGGAGGGACCCAGTACTTC. The variable domain in full, with the rest retrieved from reference TRBV25-1 and TRBJ2-5, is EADIYQTPRYLVIGTGKKITLECSQTMGHDKMYWYQQDPGMELHLIHYSYGVNSTEKGDLSSESTVSRIRTEHFPLTLESARPSHTSQYLCASSLRRGGGTQYFGPGTRLLVL.

In the case of this clonotype: Being one base from a much bigger clone, this may be a read error. The rearrangement links TRBV7-9 to TRBJ2-7; TRBD2 aligns across 12 bases. The CDR3 spans 15 residues. Germline V lookup: CDR1 SEHNR, CDR2 FQNEAQ (reference sequence). With V trimmed by 4 bases and J by 2 bases, 3 bases remained unmatched. CDR3 bases: TGTGCCAGCAGCTCTTGGACTAGCGGGACCTACGAGCAGTACTTC. Protein product: CASSSWTSGTYEQYF.

This rearrangement joins TRBV9 to TRBJ1-2, with 8 bases that match TRBD1. Germline CDR1 reads SGDLS; CDR2 reads YYNGEE. The CDR3 extends over 15 amino acids. Trimming removed 2 bases from V and 2 bases from J; junction bases left unmatched: 5. For the CDR3, the DNA is TGTGCCAGCAGCGTTGGGACAGGCAAAAACTATGGCTACACCTTC. Its protein is CASSVGTGKNYGYTF. Looking up the rest from reference TRBV9 and TRBJ1-2 gives the full variable domain: DSGVTQTPKHLITATGQRVTLRCSPRSGDLSVYWYQQSLDQGLQFLIQYYNGEERAKGNILERFSAQQFPDLHSELNLSSLELGDSALYFCASSVGTGKNYGYTFGSGTRLTVV.

The genes are TRBV14 and TRBJ1-3, with D unclear. This CDR3 region has 17 residues. Trimming pared 0 bases from V and 0 bases from J, leaving 12 bases between. Germline V lookup: CDR1 SGHDN, CDR2 FVKESK. The CDR3 here is CASSQDHTAYSGNTIYF. CDR3 in DNA: TGTGCCAGCAGCCAAGATCATACAGCCTACTCTGGAAACACCATATATTTT.

V usage is TRBV19 and J usage is TRBJ2-5, with D maybe TRBD2 (6 bases). V was cut by 5 bases and J by 7 bases, with 17 bases left in between. The CDR3 runs 14 residues. Germline CDR1 LNHDA, CDR2 SQIVND (reference sequence). The CDR3 here is CASSRGGGTVTQYF. Here the CDR3 DNA reads TGTGCCAGTAGTCGCGGCGGCGGGACGGTGACCCAGTACTTC.

In its sample, this clonotype was seen many times. The chain employs TRBV5-8 and TRBJ1-5, with 7 bases matching TRBD1. Per germline, CDR1 SGHTS and CDR2 YDEGEE. Trimming took 0 bases from V and 0 from J; bases not matched to a gene: 3. The CDR3 extends over 16 amino acids. DNA of the CDR3: TGTGCCAGCAGCTTGGGACAGGGATATAGCAATCAGCCCCAGCATTTT. Protein product: CASSLGQGYSNQPQHF.

The gene calls are TRBV7-9 and TRBJ2-5, with D unresolved. Germline V gene lookup returns CDR1 SEHNR and CDR2 FQNEAQ (reference sequence). This CDR3 contains 14 residues. V lost 1 base and J 5 bases, leaving 11 bases between the germline ends. CDR3 DNA: TGTGCCAGCAGCTTAGTGGCTCTCGGGGAGACCCAGTACTTC. Amino acids: CASSLVALGETQYF.

V gene TRBV2 combines with J gene TRBJ2-5, with 11 bases that match TRBD1. The CDR3 is 15 amino acids. CDR1 is SNHLY and CDR2 is FYNNEI in the germline V gene. The trim removed 4 bases at V and 5 bases at J, leaving 6 bases unmatched. The CDR3 sequence: CASSVRDRGTETQYF. Written as DNA, the CDR3 is TGTGCCAGCAGTGTCCGGGACAGGGGGACGGAGACCCAGTACTTC. Using reference TRBV2 and TRBJ2-5 for the parts outside the CDR3, the full variable domain is EPEVTQTPSHQVTQMGQEVILRCVPISNHLYFYWYRQILGQKVEFLVSFYNNEISEKSEIFDDQFSVERPDGSNFTLKIRSTKLEDSAMYFCASSVRDRGTETQYFGPGTRLLVL.

This chain links TRBV5-1 with TRBJ1-2, with D possibly being TRBD1 (5 bases). V was cut by 4 bases and J by 8 bases, with 18 bases left in between. The CDR3 runs 14 residues. The germline V gene encodes CDR1 SGHRS and CDR2 YFSETQ. CDR3 amino acids: CASSLLDSLHGYTF. The CDR3, as DNA: TGCGCCAGCAGCCTACTCGACAGCTTACACGGCTACACCTTC. Filled out from reference TRBV5-1 and TRBJ1-2, the complete variable domain reads KAGVTQTPRYLIKTRGQQVTLSCSPISGHRSVSWYQQTPGQGLQFLFEYFSETQRNKGNFPGRFSGRQFSNSRSEMNVSTLELGDSALYLCASSLLDSLHGYTFGSGTRLTVV.

This clonotype was counted a single time. Since the CDR3 does not end with the conserved phenylalanine or tryptophan, this likely comes from a read error. The limits of the CDR3 on the DNA are not certain, so only TCRdb's listed CDR3 is given. V is TRBV19 and J is TRBJ1-6. Germline V gives CDR1 LNHDA, CDR2 SQIVND (reference sequence). The length of the CDR3 is 16 amino acids, counting both ends. The CDR3 here is CASSYSGRSSNSPLQS.

The chain has TRBV2 and TRBJ2-2; perhaps D is TRBD1 or TRBD2 (5 bases each). This CDR3 comprises 17 residues. Germline V gene sequence: CDR1 SNHLY, CDR2 FYNNEI. V shed 2 bases and J shed 7 bases, with 20 bases lying between them. This CDR3 is CASSETLTEGRFGELFF. The CDR3 region has the DNA TGTGCCAGCAGTGAAACTCTGACAGAGGGGCGCTTCGGGGAGCTGTTTTTT. Filled out from reference TRBV2 and TRBJ2-2, the complete variable domain reads EPEVTQTPSHQVTQMGQEVILRCVPISNHLYFYWYRQILGQKVEFLVSFYNNEISEKSEIFDDQFSVERPDGSNFTLKIRSTKLEDSAMYFCASSETLTEGRFGELFFGEGSRLTVL.

CDR3 nucleotide sequence: TGTGCCAGCAGCTTGCTGACAGGGACGGGCACTGAAGCTTTCTTT. This gives the protein CASSLLTGTGTEAFF. The chain has TRBV7-9 and TRBJ1-1; 7 nucleotides line up with TRBD1. The V and J ends lost 3 bases and 4 bases, in that order; junction bases with no gene match: 8. Looked up from germline, CDR1 is SEHNR and CDR2 is FQNEAQ (reference sequence). The length of the CDR3 is 15 residues. The full variable domain, its missing parts supplied by reference TRBV7-9 and TRBJ1-1, is DTGVSQNPRHKITKRGQNVTFRCDPISEHNRLYWYRQTLGQGPEFLTYFQNEAQLEKSRLLSDRFSAERPKGSFSTLEIQRTEQGDSAMYLCASSLLTGTGTEAFFGQGTRLTVV.

This clonotype has ten or more counts. V and J are TRBV12-3 or TRBV12-4 and TRBJ1-1; D may be TRBD1 (5 bases). The CDR3 totals 13 residues. Between the trimmed V and J ends, which lost 3 bases and 8 bases, there was a span of 13 bases. CDR3 protein: CASSFSGKGEAFF. The CDR3 coding sequence is TGTGCCAGCAGTTTTTCAGGGAAGGGCGAAGCTTTCTTT.

This clonotype has at least ten counts. V and J are TRBV6-5 and TRBJ2-7; no reliable D call. The length of the CDR3 is 15 residues. Trimming pared 0 bases from V and 0 bases from J, leaving 9 bases between. CDR1 and CDR2 from the germline V gene are MNHEY and SVGAGI. The CDR3 DNA sequence: TGTGCCAGCAGTTACTCCGCAGGTCTCTCCTACGAGCAGTACTTC. This encodes CASSYSAGLSYEQYF.

This clonotype occurred a few times. The V call is TRBV2, the J call TRBJ1-4; TRBD1 is a possible D gene (6 bases). V lost 5 bases to trimming and J lost 0 bases, with 10 bases between them. The germline V gene has CDR1 SNHLY and CDR2 FYNNEI. The CDR3 covers 15 residues. In DNA form, the CDR3 reads TGTGCCAGCAGTTCGACAGGCTCAACTAATGAAAAACTGTTTTTT. It codes for CASSSTGSTNEKLFF.

The CDR3 loop is CSVPGQGNTEAFF. As DNA, the CDR3 is TGCAGCGTTCCGGGACAGGGAAACACTGAAGCTTTCTTT. This chain connects TRBV29-1 to TRBJ1-1, with 9 bases identical to TRBD1. The CDR3 is made up of 13 amino acids. V gave up 5 bases and J gave up 2 bases; unmatched junction bases: 3. Germline V gene lookup returns CDR1 SQVTM and CDR2 ANQGSEA.

The gene calls are TRBV28 and TRBJ1-5; a possible D gene is TRBD1 (6 bases). The CDR3 has 15 amino acids. Germline V CDR1 and CDR2: MDHEN, SYDVKM. V lost 0 bases, J lost 7 bases, and 13 bases lay in between. The CDR3 reads CASSLWGGGGQPQHF. The CDR3 bases are TGTGCCAGCAGTTTATGGGGGGGCGGTGGGCAGCCCCAGCATTTT.

This sequence joins TRBV13 and TRBJ1-1, with 8 bases identical to TRBD1. The CDR3 consists of 13 residues. Looked up from germline, CDR1 is PRHDT and CDR2 is FYEKMQ (reference sequence). The J segment lost 1 base and the V segment lost 6 bases, leaving 1 base of the junction unmatched. CDR3 region: CASRGQGNTEAFF. The CDR3 nucleotides are TGTGCCAGCAGAGGACAGGGGAACACTGAAGCTTTCTTT.

V usage is TRBV20-1 and J usage is TRBJ1-2; 7 bases line up with TRBD1. V lost 4 bases, J lost 0 bases, and 5 bases stayed unmatched. CDR3 length: 14 residues. Germline CDR1 is DFQATT and CDR2 is SNEGSKA (reference sequence). CDR3 residues: CSAIAGTANYGYTF. CDR3 coding DNA: TGCAGTGCTATTGCCGGGACAGCTAACTATGGCTACACCTTC.

The J gene is TRBJ2-7, the V gene TRBV7-2; 7 nucleotides agree with TRBD1. Germline lookup yields CDR1 SGHTA and CDR2 FQGNSA. V gave up 5 bases and J gave up 0 bases; unmatched junction bases: 7. The CDR3 consists of 15 residues. Written as DNA, the CDR3 is TGTGCCAGCAGCCCCCGGGACAGAGGCTCCTACGAGCAGTACTTC. Translation gives CASSPRDRGSYEQYF.

V gene TRBV2 combines with J gene TRBJ2-2; perhaps TRBD2 as D (6 bases). Germline V lookup: CDR1 SNHLY, CDR2 FYNNEI. Deletions cut 0 bases from V and 5 bases from J, with 10 bases between. This CDR3 is built from 15 residues. The CDR3 DNA follows: TGTGCCAGCAGTGAAGCGGCGGGATTTACCGGGGAGCTGTTTTTT. Protein sequence: CASSEAAGFTGELFF.

The V gene is TRBV7-6, the J gene TRBJ2-7; the D gene is possibly TRBD1 (6 bases). V lost 1 base, J lost 3 bases, and 10 bases lay in between. Germline lookup yields CDR1 SGHVS and CDR2 FNYEAQ. CDR3 length: 14 amino acids. The CDR3 DNA is TGTGCCAGCAGCTTAGGGGACACTTTCTACGAGCAGTACTTC. Its protein is CASSLGDTFYEQYF. The variable domain in full, completed from reference TRBV7-6 and TRBJ2-7, reads GAGVSQSPRYKVTKRGQDVALRCDPISGHVSLYWYRQALGQGPEFLTYFNYEAQQDKSGLPNDRFSAERPEGSISTLTIQRTEQRDSAMYRCASSLGDTFYEQYFGPGTRLTVT.

This chain links TRBV29-1 with TRBJ1-2; 8 bases align to TRBD1. The CDR3 is 10 residues long. CDR1 and CDR2 from the germline V gene are SQVTM and ANQGSEA. The CDR3 loop is CSEDRDGYTF. The CDR3, as DNA: TGCAGTGAGGACAGGGATGGCTACACCTTC.

For this clonotype: The junction shows a germline mismatch at one end, possibly a read error. The chain has TRBV7-2 and TRBJ1-1, with a possible D match to TRBD1 (5 bases). The CDR3 contains 14 residues. Germline CDR1 is SGHTA and CDR2 is FQGNSA. CDR3 protein: CASSRAGTGTEALF. Here the CDR3 DNA reads TGTGCCAGCAGCCGGGCGGGGACGGGCACTGAAGCTCTCTTT. The whole variable domain, filled in from reference TRBV7-2 and TRBJ1-1, reads GAGVSQSPSNKVTEKGKDVELRCDPISGHTALYWYRQSLGQGLEFLIYFQGNSAPDKSGLPSDRFSAERTGGSVSTLTIQRTQQEDSAVYLCASSRAGTGTEALFGQGTRLTVV.

This clonotype appeared many times. The rearrangement uses TRBV7-2 and TRBJ2-7; D is unresolved. The CDR3 loop spans 13 amino acids. V lost 1 base and J 2 bases, leaving 6 bases between the germline ends. Germline assignment: CDR1 SGHTA and CDR2 FQGNSA. The CDR3 coding sequence is TGTGCCAGCAGCTTAGACGGGCCCTACGAGCAGTACTTC. As protein: CASSLDGPYEQYF. The full variable domain, rest sourced from reference TRBV7-2 and TRBJ2-7, is GAGVSQSPSNKVTEKGKDVELRCDPISGHTALYWYRQSLGQGLEFLIYFQGNSAPDKSGLPSDRFSAERTGGSVSTLTIQRTQQEDSAVYLCASSLDGPYEQYFGPGTRLTVT.

This chain uses TRBV2 with TRBJ2-2; D call uncertain. Germline CDR1 reads SNHLY; CDR2 reads FYNNEI. The CDR3 runs to 16 residues. V gave up 2 bases and J gave up 1 base, with 11 bases separating them. In nucleotides, the CDR3 is TGTGCCAGCAGTGAACAAGCAGGAAAGAACACCGGGGAGCTGTTTTTT. Translated: CASSEQAGKNTGELFF. Full variable domain (rest looked up from reference TRBV2 and TRBJ2-2): EPEVTQTPSHQVTQMGQEVILRCVPISNHLYFYWYRQILGQKVEFLVSFYNNEISEKSEIFDDQFSVERPDGSNFTLKIRSTKLEDSAMYFCASSEQAGKNTGELFFGEGSRLTVL.